The rows below give T cell receptor beta chains drawn from one sample of a study of shared clonotypes between healthy human individuals. Using immunoSEQ multiplex PCR, the repertoire was profiled, and TCRdb retains in-frame clones only, with some absent. The repertoire includes roughly 2 million clones, 85% to 95% of them detected once, and approximately 0.13% sits in the top ten. The sequenced material came from naive CD4+ T cells sorted from blood. These receptors came from a man between 18 and 35 years old in good health. Each CDR3 is given with its conserved first and last residue. Each record gives: V gene, D gene, clone size, J gene, CDR3 DNA, CDR3 protein. The D gene is left open where the match is weak. Some rows have no size entry. The others give once, few or many, or a class for an expanded clone.

v_call: TRBV9
d_call: NA
clone_size: NA
j_call: TRBJ1-2
cdr3_nt: TGTGCCAGCAGCGTAGAGACGGGATTGGGCTATGGCTACACCTTC
cdr3_aa: CASSVETGLGYGYTF

v_call: TRBV7-8
d_call: NA
clone_size: NA
j_call: TRBJ1-1
cdr3_nt: TGTGCCAGCAGCTTAGGTGGGGGGATGAACACTGAAGCTTTCTTT
cdr3_aa: CASSLGGGMNTEAFF

v_call: TRBV7-9
d_call: NA
clone_size: NA
j_call: TRBJ2-3
cdr3_nt: TGTGCCAGCAGCTTAGGTCCCAACACAGATACGCAGTATTTT
cdr3_aa: CASSLGPNTDTQYF

v_call: TRBV30
d_call: NA
clone_size: NA
j_call: TRBJ1-2
cdr3_nt: TGTGCCTGGAGTGAATCATCGAAGGGGGACTATGGCTACACCTTC
cdr3_aa: CAWSESSKGDYGYTF

v_call: TRBV6-1
d_call: NA
clone_size: NA
j_call: TRBJ1-5
cdr3_nt: TGTGCCAGCAGTGAAGCAAACACCAATCAGCCCCAGCATTTT
cdr3_aa: CASSEANTNQPQHF

v_call: TRBV5-8
d_call: NA
clone_size: NA
j_call: TRBJ2-3
cdr3_nt: TGTGCCAGCAGCAAGGGACTTCCCCGCGATACGCAGTATTTT
cdr3_aa: CASSKGLPRDTQYF

v_call: TRBV10-3
d_call: NA
clone_size: NA
j_call: TRBJ2-1
cdr3_nt: TGTGCCATCAGCGACACGTCCTACAATGAGCAGTTCTTC
cdr3_aa: CAISDTSYNEQFF

v_call: TRBV5-5
d_call: NA
clone_size: NA
j_call: TRBJ1-2
cdr3_nt: TGTGCCAGCAGCTGGTCCGACGGACTGAACTATGGCTACACCTTC
cdr3_aa: CASSWSDGLNYGYTF

v_call: TRBV21-1
d_call: NA
clone_size: once
j_call: TRBJ1-3
cdr3_nt: TGTGCCAGCAGCACGAGGGACTCTGGAAACACCATATATTTT
cdr3_aa: CASSTRDSGNTIYF

v_call: TRBV10-3
d_call: TRBD2
clone_size: NA
j_call: TRBJ2-7
cdr3_nt: TGTGCCATCAGTGAGTCCTTGACTAGCGGGCTCGAGCAGTACTTC
cdr3_aa: CAISESLTSGLEQYF

v_call: TRBV6-5
d_call: TRBD2
clone_size: NA
j_call: TRBJ2-3
cdr3_nt: TGTGCCAGCAGCCGGGGGGGCGGCACAGATACGCAGTATTTT
cdr3_aa: CASSRGGGTDTQYF

v_call: TRBV20-1
d_call: NA
clone_size: NA
j_call: TRBJ2-5
cdr3_nt: TGCAGTGCTAGTCGCCAAGAGACCCAGTACTTC
cdr3_aa: CSASRQETQYF

v_call: TRBV11-3
d_call: NA
clone_size: NA
j_call: TRBJ2-3
cdr3_nt: TGTGCCAGCAGCTTAGACCCCTCCGCGCAGTATTTT
cdr3_aa: CASSLDPSAQYF